The 21 T cell receptor beta chains presented below share a single source sample, sequenced in a study of CD8 T cells in ankylosing spondylitis. One entry per CDR3 protein, called by TCRdb with MiXCR from the 5' RACE reads. The sample consists of about 350,000 distinct CDR3 sequences, 20% of them appearing once. Specimen: blood, either unsorted or a sorted T cell fraction (not recorded which). Receptors were obtained from a male donor with ankylosing spondylitis or in good health (not recorded which).

V usage is TRBV11-2 and J usage is TRBJ1-1, with D unclear. The CDR3 contains 13 residues. Deletions cut 1 base from V and 7 bases from J, with 10 bases between. The germline V gene encodes CDR1 SGHAT and CDR2 FQNNGV. The CDR3 DNA is TGTGCCAGCAGCTTAGGAAGAGGGAATGAAGCTTTCTTT. It encodes CASSLGRGNEAFF.

The table lists this clonotype with a few counts. V is TRBV20-1 and J is TRBJ2-1; 9 nucleotides align to TRBD2. Germline values: CDR1 DFQATT, CDR2 SNEGSKA (reference sequence). The CDR3 length is 15 residues. Losses at the gene ends were 1 base for V and 3 bases for J; bases not matched to a gene: 4. The CDR3 loop is CSARAGLAFYNEQFF. DNA for the CDR3: TGCAGTGCTAGAGCGGGACTAGCTTTCTACAATGAGCAGTTCTTC.

The sample holds a few counts of this clonotype. This may be a read error: a much more frequent sequence differs by one nucleotide. The chain couples TRBV2 to TRBJ2-3; no clear D. The V gene's germline CDR1 is SNHLY and CDR2 FYNNEI. CDR3 length: 13 amino acids. Between the trimmed V and J ends, which lost 2 bases and 2 bases, there was a span of 5 bases. The CDR3: CASSESPTDTQYF. In DNA form, the CDR3 reads TGTGCCAGCAGTGAATCCCCCACAGATACGCAGTATTTT. The complete variable domain, with remaining parts taken from reference TRBV2 and TRBJ2-3, reads EPEVTQTPSHQVTQMGQEVILRCVPISNHLYFYWYRQILGQKVEFLVSFYNNEISEKSEIFDDQFSVERPDGSNFTLKIRSTKLEDSAMYFCASSESPTDTQYFGPGTRLTVL.

The CDR3 nucleotides read TGTGCCTGGGAACAGGGATTCGATGAGCAGTTCTTC. It translates to CAWEQGFDEQFF. The chain uses TRBV30 and TRBJ2-1, with TRBD1 as a possible D gene (6 bases). Germline V gene lookup returns CDR1 GTSNPN and CDR2 SVGIG (reference sequence). This CDR3 has 12 amino acids. V shed 5 bases and J shed 8 bases, with 13 bases lying between them.

This chain links TRBV7-2 with TRBJ2-5; D is unclear. CDR1 and CDR2 (germline): SGHTA, FQGNSA. This CDR3 contains 15 residues. With 5 bases removed from V and 1 base from J, the gap between germline ends came to 14 bases. The CDR3 region has the DNA TGTGCCAGCAGCCCACCAGCGATGGTCCAAGAGACCCAGTACTTC. Translation gives CASSPPAMVQETQYF. The entire variable domain, with the rest obtained from reference TRBV7-2 and TRBJ2-5, is as follows: GAGVSQSPSNKVTEKGKDVELRCDPISGHTALYWYRQSLGQGLEFLIYFQGNSAPDKSGLPSDRFSAERTGGSVSTLTIQRTQQEDSAVYLCASSPPAMVQETQYFGPGTRLLVL.

This clonotype was observed a handful of times. This chain uses TRBV15 with TRBJ2-7; unclear D gene. This CDR3 has 14 amino acids. Between the trimmed V and J ends, which lost 1 base and 3 bases, there was a span of 10 bases. The germline V gene encodes CDR1 LNHNV and CDR2 YYDKDF (reference sequence). CDR3 sequence: CATSRAGQSYEQYF. The CDR3 DNA follows: TGTGCCACCAGCAGAGCGGGTCAGAGCTACGAGCAGTACTTC.

This clonotype was observed a handful of times. This chain joins TRBV5-6 and TRBJ2-1; 7 positions agree with TRBD2. The CDR3 totals 18 residues. CDR1 SGHDT and CDR2 YYEEEE come from the germline V gene. After removal of 2 bases from V and 0 bases from J, the junction contained 11 bases not matched to a gene. This CDR3 reads CASSFYLRGKSSYNEQFF. In DNA form, the CDR3 reads TGTGCCAGCAGCTTTTATTTGCGGGGGAAGAGCTCCTACAATGAGCAGTTCTTC.

The gene calls are TRBV2 and TRBJ2-7; tentatively, D is TRBD1 (8 bases). This CDR3 contains 14 residues. V dropped 11 bases and J dropped 5 bases, with 22 bases sitting between them. The V gene's germline CDR1 is SNHLY and CDR2 FYNNEI. The CDR3 DNA reads TGTGCCGTGGGGGGGGACAGGTCTATCGACGAGCAGTACTTC. This gives the protein CAVGGDRSIDEQYF.

The rearrangement links TRBV3-1 to TRBJ2-6; D could derive from TRBD1 or TRBD2 (6 bases each). This CDR3 region has 18 residues. The germline V gene has CDR1 LGHDT and CDR2 YNNKEL (reference sequence). Trimming stripped 1 base from V and 0 bases from J, with 13 bases between. CDR3 region: CASSQVPGASSGANVLTF. CDR3 coding DNA: TGTGCCAGCAGCCAAGTTCCGGGGGCCTCCTCTGGGGCCAACGTCCTGACTTTC.

This clonotype has just a few counts. This rearrangement joins TRBV12-3 or TRBV12-4 to TRBJ2-1; D is ambiguous. The CDR3 loop spans 13 amino acids. Trimming left V 7 bases short and J 8 bases short, with 15 bases between. DNA for the CDR3: TGTGCCAGCAATTTGCCAGACTCAGATGAGCAGTTCTTC. Translation gives CASNLPDSDEQFF.

The chain uses TRBV7-9 and TRBJ2-3; D possibly matches TRBD1 or TRBD2 (5 bases each). Germline V gene sequence: CDR1 SEHNR, CDR2 FQNEAQ (reference sequence). CDR3 size: 13 residues. Trimming stripped 5 bases from V and 6 bases from J, with 12 bases between. CDR3 sequence: CASSLEWGDTQYF. The CDR3 DNA reads as TGTGCCAGCAGCCTTGAGTGGGGGGATACGCAGTATTTT.

This clonotype came up a few times. The rearrangement joins TRBV12-3 or TRBV12-4 to TRBJ2-5; the D is unclear. Trimming took off 3 bases at V and 10 bases at J, with 15 bases between the two ends. The CDR3 sequence is 13 residues long. CDR3 amino acids: CASSFSVTLGQYF. DNA of the CDR3: TGTGCCAGCAGTTTTTCGGTCACTCTGGGCCAGTACTTC.

The J gene is TRBJ2-3, the V gene TRBV20-1; 10 bases fit TRBD2. Germline loops: CDR1 DFQATT, CDR2 SNEGSKA (reference sequence). CDR3 length: 14 amino acids. CDR3 bases: TGCAGAGCGGGGGGGCCCTCAAGCACAGATACGCAGTATTTT. Its translation: CRAGGPSSTDTQYF.

This clonotype was observed a few times. V usage is TRBV30 and J usage is TRBJ2-7, with 7 bases matching TRBD2. The CDR3 totals 13 residues. From germline, CDR1 is GTSNPN and CDR2 SVGIG (reference sequence). Trimming cost V 5 bases and J 2 bases; bases outside gene matches: 6. The CDR3 DNA sequence: TGTGCCTGGGAGACTAGCAGGACCTACGAGCAGTACTTC. Translating it yields CAWETSRTYEQYF. Full variable domain (missing parts from reference TRBV30 and TRBJ2-7): SQTIHQWPATLVQPVGSPLSLECTVEGTSNPNLYWYRQAAGRGLQLLFYSVGIGQISSEVPQNLSASRPQDRQFILSSKKLLLSDSGFYLCAWETSRTYEQYFGPGTRLTVT.

This clonotype was seen a few times. The chain is built from TRBV5-1 and TRBJ2-5; the match to TRBD2 covers 7 bases. Losses at the gene ends were 0 bases for V and 1 base for J; bases not matched to a gene: 6. Germline CDR1 is SGHRS and CDR2 is YFSETQ. The CDR3 length is 16 residues. The CDR3 protein is CASSLAARGTQETQYF. CDR3 sequence (DNA): TGCGCCAGCAGCTTGGCGGCGCGGGGGACCCAAGAGACCCAGTACTTC.

This rearrangement joins TRBV7-9 to TRBJ2-1; TRBD2 aligns across 13 bases. The CDR3 extends over 15 amino acids. Germline CDR1 SEHNR, CDR2 FQNEAQ (reference sequence). V shed 5 bases, J shed 10 bases, and the junction held 8 bases outside the gene matches. The CDR3 DNA follows: TGTGCCAGCAGCCCCGGGACTAGCGGGGTCTGGGAGCAGTTCTTC. Residues: CASSPGTSGVWEQFF.

By its share, this clonotype is medium-sized (0.01 to 0.1%). The J gene is TRBJ2-5, the V gene TRBV12-3 or TRBV12-4; 10 bases are shared with TRBD2. J was trimmed by 3 bases and V by 6 bases; bases with no gene match: 4. The CDR3 length is 14 residues. In DNA, the CDR3 is TGTGCCAGCAGCCCCGGACTAGCGGAAGAGACCCAGTACTTC. Residues: CASSPGLAEETQYF.

J is TRBJ2-7 and V is TRBV10-3; the match to TRBD1 covers 9 bases. The ends lost 4 bases at V and 3 bases at J; junction bases unmatched: 16. There are 18 residues in the CDR3. Germline loops: CDR1 ENHRY, CDR2 SYGVKD. The CDR3 DNA follows: TGTGCCATCAGTGGAGGACAGGGGTGGTCAGAGGTGGGCTACGAGCAGTACTTC. This sequence encodes CAISGGQGWSEVGYEQYF.

The rearrangement links TRBV27 to TRBJ2-3; 9 positions agree with TRBD2. This CDR3 comprises 14 residues. The ends lost 7 bases at V and 5 bases at J; junction bases unmatched: 7. Germline V lookup: CDR1 MNHEY, CDR2 SMNVEV (reference sequence). This CDR3 is CASMAGGPGDTQYF. The CDR3 DNA reads TGTGCCAGCATGGCGGGGGGGCCCGGAGATACGCAGTATTTT.

The J gene is TRBJ2-5, the V gene TRBV18, with D perhaps TRBD1 (6 bases). The V gene's germline CDR1 is KGHSH and CDR2 LQKENI. CDR3 length: 13 amino acids. V was trimmed by 5 bases and J by 4 bases, leaving 11 bases between them. Here the CDR3 reads CASSYQGRETQYF. The CDR3 DNA follows: TGTGCCAGCTCATATCAGGGGAGAGAGACCCAGTACTTC.

The rearrangement links TRBV11-2 to TRBJ2-7; TRBD1 might be the D (6 bases). The V gene's germline CDR1 is SGHAT and CDR2 FQNNGV. V was clipped by 5 bases and J by 2 bases, with 13 bases between them. CDR3 length equals 14 residues. The CDR3, as DNA: TGTGCCAGCAGCACCGAGGACAGACCCTACGAGCAGTACTTC. This codes for CASSTEDRPYEQYF. The full variable domain, its missing parts supplied by reference TRBV11-2 and TRBJ2-7, is EAGVAQSPRYKIIEKRQSVAFWCNPISGHATLYWYQQILGQGPKLLIQFQNNGVVDDSQLPKDRFSAERLKGVDSTLKIQPAKLEDSAVYLCASSTEDRPYEQYFGPGTRLTVT.